This TCR beta chain was captured in a study of blood T cell repertoires in COVID-19. Everyone who took part was roughly 18 to 100 years old, and they came from about two dozen US areas. The CDR3 totals 13 residues. The germline V gene has CDR1 SGHRS and CDR2 YFSETQ. Generated by immunoSEQ multiplex PCR, the TCRdb table keeps only in-frame clones and is missing some. The sample carries approximately 250,000 clones, 88% recorded once. This clone was observed a handful of times. The junction departs from the called germline gene at one end, perhaps through a read error. The clonotype comes from a woman between 35 and 50 years old who had been exposed to COVID-19. The sample comprised PBMCs or T cells enriched from blood (not recorded which). V and J are TRBV5-1 and TRBJ2-1; possible D gene TRBD1, 5 bases. CDR3 amino acids: CASSLQGPNEQFF. The CDR3 DNA is TGTGCCAGCAGCTTGCAGGGCCCCAATGAGCAGTTCTTC.